A selection of T cell receptor beta chains follows, all from one sample in a study of cytomegalovirus exposure and HLA in healthy donors. Sequenced by immunoSEQ multiplex PCR; TCRdb stores in-frame clones only, minus some. The data contain 150,000 to 200,000 clones, roughly 83% of them singletons. Sequencing was performed on PBMCs. Receptor source: a woman aged 18-29 years in good health and CMV-seronegative. Both conserved end residues are part of each CDR3. A D gene is named only where the DNA matches it firmly. Not all rows give a size; the values are once, few, many and, for expanded clones, a class.

TRBV16	TRBD1	-	TRBJ2-1	CASSHPTDRGNEQFF	TGTGCCAGCAGCCATCCGACGGACAGGGGGAATGAGCAGTTCTTC
TRBV19	TRBD1	few	TRBJ2-2	CASSSRTGTAGELFF	TGTGCCAGTAGCTCACGGACAGGGACCGCCGGGGAGCTGTTTTTT
TRBV11-3	TRBD2	once	TRBJ2-3	CASSSRTSGSPDTQYF	TGTGCCAGCAGCTCTCGGACTAGCGGGAGTCCAGATACGCAGTATTTT
TRBV25-1	-	-	TRBJ1-1	CASSEIGTYNTEAFF	TGTGCCAGCAGTGAAATCGGGACATACAACACTGAAGCTTTCTTT
TRBV7-2	-	-	TRBJ1-2	CASSLGFGAIANYGYTF	TGTGCCAGCAGCTTAGGGTTTGGGGCCATAGCTAACTATGGCTACACCTTC
TRBV5-6	-	once	TRBJ2-2	CASSLVGARTGELFF	TGTGCCAGCAGCTTGGTGGGGGCGCGGACCGGGGAGCTGTTTTTT
TRBV6-5	-	-	TRBJ1-1	CASSYRGKNTEAFF	TGTGCCAGCAGTTACCGGGGGAAGAACACTGAAGCTTTCTTT
TRBV5-1	TRBD1	-	TRBJ2-5	CASSLARTGQETQYF	TGCGCCAGCAGCTTGGCCAGGACAGGCCAAGAGACCCAGTACTTC
TRBV5-1	-	-	TRBJ2-7	CASTPQAGTYEQYF	TGCGCCAGCACCCCCCAGGCAGGGACCTACGAGCAGTACTTC
TRBV7-2	-	-	TRBJ1-5	CASSLTADQPQHF	TGTGCCAGCAGCTTAACAGCCGATCAGCCCCAGCATTTT
TRBV11-2	TRBD2	-	TRBJ2-1	CASSSGLVDRGEQFF	TGTGCCAGCAGCTCGGGACTAGTGGATCGGGGTGAGCAGTTCTTC
TRBV5-4	TRBD2	once	TRBJ2-3	CASSFSGGTDTQYF	TGTGCCAGCAGCTTTAGCGGGGGCACAGATACGCAGTATTTT
TRBV6-1	TRBD1	-	TRBJ1-1	CASSEARDSEAFF	TGTGCCAGCAGTGAAGCACGGGACAGTGAAGCTTTCTTT
TRBV18	-	-	TRBJ2-7	CASSIFGAVYEQYF	TGTGCCAGCTCCATTTTTGGAGCGGTCTACGAGCAGTACTTC
TRBV18	-	-	TRBJ1-1	CASSPSLLTTGGNTEAFF	TGTGCCAGCTCACCCTCCCTTTTAACGACAGGAGGGAACACTGAAGCTTTCTTT
TRBV10-1	TRBD1	-	TRBJ2-2	CASRSRTGSTGELFF	TGCGCCAGCAGGTCTCGGACAGGGAGTACCGGGGAGCTGTTTTTT
TRBV19	-	-	TRBJ2-7	CASSTYYWSEQYF	TGTGCCAGTAGTACTTACTATTGGAGCGAGCAGTACTTC
TRBV30	TRBD1	-	TRBJ1-2	CAWSVGDRVGGYTF	TGTGCCTGGAGTGTGGGTGACAGGGTGGGAGGCTACACCTTC
TRBV29-1	TRBD1	once	TRBJ2-5	CSVTTSGGIAETQYF	TGCAGCGTCACTACGTCAGGGGGCATCGCGGAGACCCAGTACTTC
TRBV7-9	TRBD1	-	TRBJ1-5	CASSPGQGNQPQHF	TGTGCCAGCAGCCCAGGACAGGGCAATCAGCCCCAGCATTTT
TRBV4-2	TRBD2	few	TRBJ2-3	CASSRRLADTDTQYF	TGTGCCAGCAGCCGAAGACTAGCGGACACAGATACGCAGTATTTT
TRBV6-1	TRBD1	-	TRBJ1-2	CARGQGDGYTF	TGTGCCAGAGGACAGGGTGATGGCTACACCTTC
TRBV11-2	TRBD2	-	TRBJ2-5	CASGTSGGQETQYF	TGTGCCAGCGGGACTAGCGGGGGCCAAGAGACCCAGTACTTC
TRBV19	TRBD1	-	TRBJ1-1	CASSSAGTGKAFF	TGTGCCAGTAGTTCTGCCGGGACAGGGAAAGCTTTCTTT
TRBV4-1	TRBD1	-	TRBJ2-3	CASSQDGTGATDTQYF	TGCGCCAGCAGCCAAGATGGGACAGGGGCCACAGATACGCAGTATTTT
TRBV29-1	TRBD2	-	TRBJ2-3	CSVVGASGISTDTQYF	TGCAGCGTTGTCGGTGCAAGCGGGATCAGCACAGATACGCAGTATTTT
TRBV2	-	-	TRBJ1-2	CASSGDITGYTF	TGTGCCAGCAGTGGGGACATCACTGGCTACACCTTC
TRBV7-9	TRBD1	-	TRBJ2-5	CASSLPQGIQETQYF	TGTGCCAGCAGCTTACCACAGGGGATCCAGGAGACCCAGTACTTC
TRBV4-1	TRBD1	-	TRBJ1-5	CASRPDRVSNQPQHF	TGCGCCAGCAGGCCGGACAGGGTAAGCAATCAGCCCCAGCATTTT
TRBV15	-	-	TRBJ1-5	CATSREDGDQPQHF	TGTGCCACCAGCAGAGAGGACGGGGATCAGCCCCAGCATTTT
TRBV2	TRBD1	-	TRBJ2-3	CASSPGTGTIDTQYF	TGTGCCAGCAGCCCCGGGACAGGGACGATCGATACGCAGTATTTT
TRBV27	TRBD1	-	TRBJ1-1	CASSPGTGGGTEAFF	TGTGCCAGCAGTCCCGGGACAGGGGGGGGAACTGAAGCTTTCTTT
TRBV7-9	TRBD1	-	TRBJ2-7	CASSPRQGYEQYF	TGTGCCAGCAGCCCCCGACAGGGCTACGAGCAGTACTTC
TRBV7-6	-	-	TRBJ1-5	CASSLATGNQPQHF	TGTGCCAGCAGCTTAGCCACAGGGAACCAGCCCCAGCATTTT
TRBV2	TRBD2	-	TRBJ2-7	CASSWRGWEQYF	TGTGCCAGCAGCTGGCGGGGGTGGGAGCAGTACTTC
TRBV5-1	-	-	TRBJ2-5	CASSLGHQEETQYF	TGCGCCAGCAGCTTGGGACACCAGGAAGAGACCCAGTACTTC
TRBV9	TRBD1	once	TRBJ1-2	CASSLTGIYGYTF	TGTGCCAGCAGCTTGACAGGGATTTATGGCTACACCTTC
TRBV6-1	-	once	TRBJ2-7	CASSDRDFQTYEQYF	TGTGCCAGCAGTGATCGGGACTTTCAAACCTACGAGCAGTACTTC
TRBV5-1	-	once	TRBJ2-7	CASSLDPEQGYYEQYF	TGCGCCAGCAGCTTGGATCCGGAACAGGGATACTACGAGCAGTACTTC
TRBV10-1	-	-	TRBJ1-1	CASSPSRQDTEAFF	TGCGCCAGCAGTCCGAGTCGACAGGACACTGAAGCTTTCTTT
TRBV6-1	-	few	TRBJ1-5	CASSEVEEQPQHF	TGTGCCAGCAGTGAAGTCGAGGAACAGCCCCAGCATTTT
TRBV5-1	-	once	TRBJ2-2	CASSIRAGTDTGELFF	TGCGCCAGCAGTATTAGGGCGGGAACGGACACCGGGGAGCTGTTTTTT